This T cell receptor beta chain was profiled in a study of blood T cell repertoires in COVID-19. Across the whole study: From the United States, Italy and Spain came samples of acute and convalescent COVID-19. T cells, B-cell-depleted T cells, or PBMCs supplied cDNA or gDNA.

The V gene end was trimmed by 1 base and the J gene end by 1 base; junction bases not matched to a gene: 2. In germline, CDR1 is SGHRS, CDR2 YFSETQ. The CDR3 runs to 16 residues. Original methodology: Amplification of reference gene primers was used by the study to estimate nucleated cell counts. The protocol was immunoSEQ multiplex PCR, while the TCRdb copy is restricted to in-frame clones and leaves out a portion. V and J calls and clone size are as listed in that table; D and trimming were resolved from the DNA. The sample shows roughly 160,000 clones, just over 90% of them seen only once. Material: peripheral blood. The origin of this receptor is a man aged 18-30 years with acute or convalescent COVID-19. The V and J genes are TRBV5-1 and TRBJ2-3; 11 positions match TRBD2. As DNA, the CDR3 is TGCGCCAGCAGCTTGAGGGGACTAGCGGGCACAGATACGCAGTATTTT. This codes for CASSLRGLAGTDTQYF.